The rows below give T cell receptor beta chains drawn from one sample of a study of control samples from healthy donors and cancer patients. The assay was immunoSEQ multiplex PCR, and TCRdb's table has in-frame clones only and misses some. The data show 150,000 to 200,000 clones, 94% seen once. The sample consisted of blood. These receptors originate from a woman aged 40 to 55 in good health. The CDR3 runs from the conserved cysteine through the conserved F or W. A D gene is named only where the DNA matches it firmly. Clone size is shown for a subset of rows, as once, few, many or a class of expanded clone.

d_call	v_call	j_call	clone_size	cdr3_nt	cdr3_aa
TRBD2	TRBV27	TRBJ2-3	.	TGTGCCAGCAGTTTCCAGCGGGAGACAGATACGCAGTATTTT	CASSFQRETDTQYF
.	TRBV20-1	TRBJ2-5	.	TGCAGTGCTAGTTGGGCCCAAAAGCAGTACTTC	CSASWAQKQYF
.	TRBV12-3/TRBV12-4	TRBJ1-2	.	TGTGCCAGCAGCCCCGGGGACTATGGCTACACCTTC	CASSPGDYGYTF
TRBD1	TRBV5-4	TRBJ1-1	once	TGTGCCAGCAAGGGGGCTGACACTGAAGCTTTCTTT	CASKGADTEAFF
.	TRBV6-5	TRBJ1-2	.	TGTGCCAGCCGAGGGCTCGGAAACTATGGCTACACCTTC	CASRGLGNYGYTF
.	TRBV4-2	TRBJ1-1	.	TGTGCCAGCAGCCAAGAAGGATTCACTGAAGCTTTCTTT	CASSQEGFTEAFF
.	TRBV7-9	TRBJ1-2	.	TGTGCCAGCAGCTTAGCCCAGCGGGACGAGATCTATGGCTACACCTTC	CASSLAQRDEIYGYTF
.	TRBV7-2	TRBJ2-7	.	TGTGCCAGCAGCTTTTATGCGGCGGGATCCTCCTACGAGCAGTACTTC	CASSFYAAGSSYEQYF
.	TRBV6-6	TRBJ2-5	.	TGTGCCAGCAGTTCCCCGACTAGGAGGGAGACCCAGTACTTC	CASSSPTRRETQYF
TRBD1	TRBV9	TRBJ2-7	.	TGTGCCAGCAGCACCCGACAGGGGGCCTACGAGCAGTACTTC	CASSTRQGAYEQYF
TRBD1	TRBV5-4	TRBJ2-7	.	TGTGCCAGCAAACGGACAGGGAGCCCCTACGAGCAGTACTTC	CASKRTGSPYEQYF
.	TRBV5-1	TRBJ2-3	.	TGCGCCAGCAGCTTCGGGAGAGGCACAGATACGCAGTATTTT	CASSFGRGTDTQYF
.	TRBV6-2/TRBV6-3	TRBJ1-5	once	TGTGCCAGCAGTTATTCGGGTGCCGAACAGCCCCAGCATTTT	CASSYSGAEQPQHF
TRBD1	TRBV7-8	TRBJ2-2	.	TGTGCCAGCAGCTCCTATTCGACAGGGGAAATCGCCGGGGAGCTGTTTTTT	CASSSYSTGEIAGELFF
.	TRBV9	TRBJ1-5	.	TGTGCCAGCAGCGAGGAAAACACTGATCAGCCCCAGCATTTT	CASSEENTDQPQHF
TRBD1	TRBV2	TRBJ1-5	.	TGTGCCAGCACCTCGACAGGGATCGGGAATCAGCCCCAGCATTTT	CASTSTGIGNQPQHF
.	TRBV27	TRBJ2-2	.	TGTGCCAGCAGTTTATGGACAGCGAACACCGGGGAGCTGTTTTTT	CASSLWTANTGELFF
TRBD1	TRBV27	TRBJ1-2	.	TGTGCCAGCAGTTCCAGGGGACAGGGTCGTGGCTACACCTTC	CASSSRGQGRGYTF
.	TRBV28	TRBJ2-7	.	TGTGCCAGCAGTCCCCGATACGAGCAGTACTTC	CASSPRYEQYF
.	TRBV7-2	TRBJ2-2	.	TGTGCCAGCAGCTTAGCGTACTACACCGGGGAGCTGTTTTTT	CASSLAYYTGELFF
.	TRBV18	TRBJ1-2	.	TGTGCCAGCTCCCCGGACAGAACCTCCTATGGCTACACCTTC	CASSPDRTSYGYTF
TRBD1	TRBV5-4	TRBJ1-2	.	TGTGCCAGCACTCAGGGGGCTAACTATGGCTACACCTTC	CASTQGANYGYTF
.	TRBV12-5	TRBJ1-2	.	TGTGCTAGTGGTTTGGTACAAGGATATGGCTACACCTTC	CASGLVQGYGYTF
TRBD1	TRBV30	TRBJ2-7	.	TGTGCCTGGAGTGTTGACCCGCCAGACAGGGCCTACGAGCAGTACTTC	CAWSVDPPDRAYEQYF
.	TRBV18	TRBJ1-6	.	TGTGCCAGCTCACCCGGGGCCAATTCACCCCTCCACTTT	CASSPGANSPLHF
.	TRBV7-9	TRBJ1-1	.	TGTGCCAGCAGCCGGACAGACCAGTTTCTGAACACTGAAGCTTTCTTT	CASSRTDQFLNTEAFF
TRBD1	TRBV4-3	TRBJ1-4	.	TGCGCCAGCAGCCAAGGGACAGGACTAAGGGAAAAACTGTTTTTT	CASSQGTGLREKLFF
.	TRBV14	TRBJ2-1	.	TGTGCCAGCAGCCAACCGGAGGGGGGTCGGGGAACTTACAATGAGCAGTTCTTC	CASSQPEGGRGTYNEQFF
.	TRBV18	TRBJ2-7	.	TGTGCCAGCTCACCAACAAGCGAGGGTTTCCACGAGCAGTACTTC	CASSPTSEGFHEQYF
.	TRBV10-1	TRBJ1-1	.	TGCGCCAGCAGTTCCCGCGTCCGACTGGGAGACTTGAATTACTGGAACACTGAAGCTTTCTTT	CASSSRVRLGDLNYWNTEAFF
.	TRBV4-2	TRBJ1-5	.	TGTGCCAGCAGCCGGACCGATCCCAATCAGCCCCAGCATTTT	CASSRTDPNQPQHF
TRBD1	TRBV7-2	TRBJ1-6	.	TGTGCCAGCAGCTTAGCCCGGGACAGGGGCTATAATTCACCCCTCCACTTT	CASSLARDRGYNSPLHF
TRBD2	TRBV3-1/TRBV3-2	TRBJ2-5	.	TGTGCCAGCAGCCAAGCACTAGCGGGAGGCTCACGAGAGACCCAGTACTTC	CASSQALAGGSRETQYF
.	TRBV19	TRBJ1-2	.	TGTGCCACCGGGAGGAGATATGGCTACACCTTC	CATGRRYGYTF
.	TRBV2	TRBJ2-3	.	TGTGCCAGCAGTGAACAAAACACAGATACGCAGTATTTT	CASSEQNTDTQYF
TRBD1	TRBV2	TRBJ1-1	.	TGTGCCAGCAGTGGGGGGAACAGGGGGATAACTGAAGCTTTCTTT	CASSGGNRGITEAFF
.	TRBV29-1	TRBJ2-5	.	TGCAGCGCTTACAGGCAAAGGGAGACCCAGTACTTC	CSAYRQRETQYF